This T cell receptor (beta chain) is drawn from a study of T cells after yellow fever vaccination. Germline lookup yields CDR1 SNHLY and CDR2 FYNNEI. The V gene end was trimmed by 8 bases and the J gene end by 7 bases; junction bases not matched to a gene: 8. The CDR3 totals 14 residues. This clonotype has just a few counts. TCRdb recomputed calls from the 5' RACE reads with MiXCR, one row per CDR3 protein. Altogether some 560,000 distinct CDR3 sequences are present, around 17% being singletons, with the ten largest covering 17%. The chain recombines TRBV2 with TRBJ2-6; 7 bases map to TRBD2. The sequence was collected from a man aged 18 to 29 who received the YFV17D yellow fever vaccine. The material sequenced was PBMCs, taken roughly 5 days after the first yellow fever vaccination. CDR3 residues: CASSEGGDANVLTF. The CDR3 DNA follows: TGTGCCAGCTCGGAGGGAGGGGATGCCAACGTCCTGACTTTC.